These 2 T cell receptor beta chains share one sample of origin, sequenced in a study of CXCR3-negative and CXCR3-positive naive CD8 T cells. All TRB cDNA libraries came from 5' RACE performed with UMI labels. TCRdb derives one entry per CDR3 protein from the 5' RACE reads, leaving out DNA. Its listing shows about 56,000 distinct CDR3 sequences. Sequencing was done on a sample of memory CD8+ T cells from blood. These TCRs come from a human donor in good health. Some clones in this sample may be carry-over from other donors' samples.

The chain combines TRBV5-1 with TRBJ2-1. CDR3 size: 12 residues. From germline, CDR1 is SGHRS and CDR2 YFSETQ. CDR3 amino acids: CASSSESSEQFF.

This chain links TRBV27 with TRBJ2-7. Germline V gene sequence: CDR1 MNHEY, CDR2 SMNVEV (reference sequence). The CDR3 loop spans 13 amino acids. The CDR3 sequence: CASSLSFAYEQYF.